The rows below give T cell receptor beta chains drawn from one sample of a study of OX40 agonist ivuxolimab in advanced cancers. Using immunoSEQ multiplex PCR, the repertoire was profiled, and TCRdb retains in-frame clones only, with some absent. The data show tens of thousands of clones, around 89% seen once. The material was CD4+ or CD8+ T cells sorted from blood, obtained in a trial of the OX40 agonist ivuxolimab. The receptors here all came from an adult with an advanced solid tumor such as melanoma, head and neck, liver or kidney cancer. Both conserved end residues are part of each CDR3. The D gene is left open where the match is weak.

V,J,D,CDR3,DNA
TRBV5-1,TRBJ2-5,TRBD1,CASSVGQGAETQYF,TGCGCCAGCTCGGTGGGACAGGGGGCGGAGACCCAGTACTTC
TRBV19,TRBJ2-2,NA,CASSILGTDGELFF,TGTGCCAGTAGTATTCTAGGGACCGACGGGGAGCTGTTTTTT
TRBV5-8,TRBJ1-1,NA,CASSLNRNTEAFF,TGTGCCAGCAGCTTGAACAGGAACACTGAAGCTTTCTTT
TRBV5-5,TRBJ2-7,TRBD2,CASSSGLAVPYEQYF,TGTGCCAGCAGCTCCGGACTAGCGGTCCCCTACGAGCAGTACTTC
TRBV29-1,TRBJ1-1,NA,CSVANPWNTEAFF,TGCAGCGTTGCAAACCCGTGGAACACTGAAGCTTTCTTT
TRBV18,TRBJ1-5,TRBD1,CASSPGQGNQPQHF,TGTGCCAGCTCACCCGGACAGGGGAACCAGCCCCAGCATTTT
TRBV2,TRBJ1-6,TRBD1,CASSTGTGDSPLHF,TGTGCCAGCAGTACCGGGACAGGGGATTCACCCCTCCACTTT
TRBV28,TRBJ1-2,NA,CASTSDTRGYGYTF,TGTGCCAGCACCAGCGATACAAGAGGCTATGGCTACACCTTC
TRBV6-6,TRBJ2-1,NA,CASSYFLRSSYNEQFF,TGTGCCAGCAGTTACTTCCTCAGGAGCTCCTACAATGAGCAGTTCTTC
TRBV7-9,TRBJ2-5,NA,CASSPYGETQYF,TGTGCCAGCAGTCCTTACGGGGAGACCCAGTACTTC
TRBV5-6,TRBJ1-2,TRBD1,CASSLVGTELLYGYTF,TGTGCCAGCAGCTTGGTAGGGACAGAGCTCTTGTATGGCTACACCTTC
TRBV20-1,TRBJ2-7,NA,CSVQGSYEQYF,TGCAGTGTTCAGGGTTCCTACGAGCAGTACTTC
TRBV2,TRBJ1-1,NA,CASMPGGKLKAFF,TGTGCCAGCATGCCCGGCGGCAAATTAAAAGCTTTCTTT
TRBV30,TRBJ2-7,TRBD1,CAWNDKTGSEQYF,TGTGCCTGGAACGACAAGACAGGGAGTGAGCAGTACTTC
TRBV5-1,TRBJ2-2,NA,CASSLRTWNTGELFF,TGCGCCAGCAGCTTAAGAACATGGAACACCGGGGAGCTGTTTTTT
TRBV28,TRBJ2-1,TRBD2,CASSPAGDYNEQFF,TGTGCCAGCAGTCCAGCGGGAGACTACAATGAGCAGTTCTTC